This T cell receptor beta chain was retrieved from a study of cytomegalovirus exposure and HLA in healthy donors. Findings of the study overall: Associated with cytomegalovirus, according to the listing, were 150 to 200 TCR beta chains.

To note about this clone: Its target is not known.

V shed 5 bases and J shed 6 bases, with 14 bases lying between them. The length of the CDR3 is 13 residues. Per germline, CDR1 MNHEY and CDR2 SVGAGI. Clones were read by immunoSEQ multiplex PCR, and TCRdb kept only the in-frame ones, dropping some. The sample holds 150,000 to 200,000 clones, 86% seen once. The sample consisted of PBMCs. V and J are TRBV6-5 and TRBJ2-7, with unresolved D. The sequence was collected from a woman in her thirties in good health and CMV-seronegative. In DNA form, the CDR3 reads TGTGCCAGCAGTCCTTCTCGGCTGGGCGAGCAGTACTTC. This translates into CASSPSRLGEQYF.